Below, 27 T cell receptor beta chains from the same sample are listed, as sequenced in a study of cytomegalovirus exposure and HLA in healthy donors. Researchers ran the PCR with 60 Vbeta and 13 Jbeta primers. Clones were read by immunoSEQ multiplex PCR, and TCRdb kept only the in-frame ones, dropping some. The sample yields under 200,000 clones, 80% to 90% seen once. Input material: PBMCs. Receptors were obtained from a woman younger than 35 in good health and CMV-seronegative.

V usage is TRBV30 and J usage is TRBJ1-5; no clear D. Trimming removed 6 bases from V and 0 bases from J, with 12 bases in between. The CDR3 has 14 amino acids. Germline CDR1 GTSNPN, CDR2 SVGIG (reference sequence). The CDR3: CACIGGYSNQPQHF. CDR3 in DNA: TGTGCCTGCATAGGCGGTTATAGCAATCAGCCCCAGCATTTT.

This clone was seen once. The rearrangement uses TRBV4-1 and TRBJ1-1; D gene ambiguous. The germline V gene encodes CDR1 MGHRA and CDR2 YSYEKL. This CDR3 has 15 amino acids. Trimming cost V 1 base and J 5 bases, with 14 bases left between them. The CDR3 nucleotides read TGCGCCAGCAGCCAAGGCGGCCTGCGTTCGACTGAAGCTTTCTTT. Amino acid sequence: CASSQGGLRSTEAFF.

V gene TRBV7-3 combines with J gene TRBJ2-7; 7 nucleotides align to TRBD2. Germline CDR1 and CDR2: SGHTA and FQGTGA. Trimming took 0 bases from V and 4 from J; bases not matched to a gene: 6. The CDR3 covers 15 residues. The CDR3 sequence is CASSLTAGEGYEQYF. The CDR3 coding sequence is TGTGCCAGCAGCTTAACGGCGGGGGAGGGATACGAGCAGTACTTC.

The V and J genes are TRBV5-1 and TRBJ1-5, with D possibly TRBD1 on 6 matching bases. Trimming took off 5 bases at V and 4 bases at J, with 10 bases between the two ends. This CDR3 contains 13 residues. Per the germline V gene, CDR1 is SGHRS and CDR2 is YFSETQ. The CDR3 region is CASSVQGNQPQHF. DNA of the CDR3: TGCGCCAGCAGTGTTCAGGGGAATCAGCCCCAGCATTTT.

V is TRBV18 and J is TRBJ2-1; TRBD2 aligns across 8 bases. The CDR3 contains 15 residues. V was pared by 2 bases and J by 10 bases, with 10 bases of the junction left unmatched. Per the germline V gene, CDR1 is KGHSH and CDR2 is LQKENI. CDR3: CASSPVQRGRQEQFF. The CDR3 DNA reads as TGTGCCAGCTCACCAGTCCAGCGGGGGAGACAAGAGCAGTTCTTC.

This sequence joins TRBV9 and TRBJ2-1, with 8 nucleotides matching TRBD1. V was clipped by 3 bases and J by 7 bases; unmatched bases: 0. The CDR3 has 12 residues. Germline assignment: CDR1 SGDLS and CDR2 YYNGEE. The CDR3 is CASSGTGNEQFF. The CDR3 DNA is TGTGCCAGCAGCGGGACAGGGAATGAGCAGTTCTTC. The variable domain in full, with the rest retrieved from reference TRBV9 and TRBJ2-1, is DSGVTQTPKHLITATGQRVTLRCSPRSGDLSVYWYQQSLDQGLQFLIQYYNGEERAKGNILERFSAQQFPDLHSELNLSSLELGDSALYFCASSGTGNEQFFGPGTRLTVL.

The chain carries TRBV27 and TRBJ1-6, with unresolved D. This CDR3 has 16 amino acids. The V gene lost 4 bases and the J gene lost 0 bases, with 10 bases spanning the gap. Germline lookup yields CDR1 MNHEY and CDR2 SMNVEV (reference sequence). CDR3 region: CASSSRWSSYNSPLHF. CDR3 nucleotide sequence: TGTGCCAGCAGTTCACGGTGGAGCTCCTATAATTCACCCCTCCACTTT.

This clone was seen a handful of times. The genes are TRBV5-1 and TRBJ1-1; a weak D match, TRBD1 (5 bases). The CDR3 extends over 16 amino acids. The V end was cut by 4 bases, the J end by 0 bases, with 16 bases between. CDR1 SGHRS and CDR2 YFSETQ come from the germline V gene. The CDR3: CASSRGVGRLNTEAFF. The DNA for the CDR3 is TGCGCCAGCAGCCGGGGGGTGGGCAGATTGAACACTGAAGCTTTCTTT.

This chain links TRBV6-5 with TRBJ1-2; 10 bases fit TRBD1. The germline CDR1 and CDR2 sequences are MNHEY and SVGAGI. Trimming took 6 bases from V and 3 from J; bases not matched to a gene: 4. The CDR3 sequence is 14 residues long. CDR3 in DNA: TGTGCCAGCAGAAGGACAGGGGGTGACTATGGCTACACCTTC. Translated, it gives CASRRTGGDYGYTF.

This clone is a singleton in its sample. The rearrangement joins TRBV28 to TRBJ2-1; the D gene is possibly TRBD2 (6 bases). Trimming left V 3 bases short and J 6 bases short, with 18 bases between. Germline loops: CDR1 MDHEN, CDR2 SYDVKM. The CDR3 totals 16 residues. The CDR3 DNA follows: TGTGCCAGCAGTTTCCGAACTGGGCAGGGAGGCAATGAGCAGTTCTTC. Its translation is CASSFRTGQGGNEQFF. Using reference TRBV28 and TRBJ2-1 for the parts outside the CDR3, the full variable domain is DVKVTQSSRYLVKRTGEKVFLECVQDMDHENMFWYRQDPGLGLRLIYFSYDVKMKEKGDIPEGYSVSREKKERFSLILESASTNQTSMYLCASSFRTGQGGNEQFFGPGTRLTVL.

This rearrangement joins TRBV6-5 to TRBJ2-1; 8 bases map to TRBD1. The CDR3 is 15 amino acids. From germline, CDR1 is MNHEY and CDR2 SVGAGI. The junction had 5 bases not matched to a gene; V was cut back by 5 bases and J by 2 bases. The CDR3, as DNA: TGTGCCAGCAGTCAGGACAGGGCCGCCTACAATGAGCAGTTCTTC. This translates into CASSQDRAAYNEQFF.

The CDR3: CASSEGQVSNQPQHF. The DNA for the CDR3 is TGTGCCAGCAGTGAGGGACAGGTTAGCAATCAGCCCCAGCATTTT. The chain carries TRBV2 and TRBJ1-5; 8 nucleotides align to TRBD1. Germline values: CDR1 SNHLY, CDR2 FYNNEI. The CDR3 is 15 residues long. The V gene end was trimmed by 3 bases and the J gene end by 0 bases; junction bases not matched to a gene: 1.

This clone was counted once. The V call is TRBV9, the J call TRBJ1-6, with a tentative D call TRBD1 (5 bases). This CDR3 contains 13 residues. Germline V lookup: CDR1 SGDLS, CDR2 YYNGEE. Deletions cut 7 bases from V and 6 bases from J, with 11 bases between. CDR3 nucleotides: TGTGCCAGCTCCCAACAGGTTAATTCACCCCTCCACTTT. It is translated as CASSQQVNSPLHF.

The V and J genes are TRBV7-9 and TRBJ2-5; 8 bases match TRBD1. Germline values: CDR1 SEHNR, CDR2 FQNEAQ (reference sequence). Unmatched junction bases numbered 7, after V lost 5 bases and J lost 5 bases. This CDR3 region has 14 residues. CDR3 nucleotides: TGTGCCAGCAGCGACACGGACAGGGATGAGACCCAGTACTTC. Protein product: CASSDTDRDETQYF.

CDR3: CASSLATPGQGAEAFF. The CDR3 DNA follows: TGTGCCAGCAGCTTAGCTACACCGGGACAGGGGGCTGAAGCTTTCTTT. The chain combines TRBV7-6 with TRBJ1-1; 11 bases are a match to TRBD1. CDR1 is SGHVS and CDR2 is FNYEAQ in the germline V gene. V dropped 0 bases and J dropped 6; count of bases not matched to a gene: 6. The length of the CDR3 is 16 residues.

This clone was detected once. The chain carries TRBV5-1 and TRBJ2-5; D call uncertain. The better agreement between TRBJ2-7 and the DNA end casts doubt on the J call. This CDR3 comprises 13 residues. The germline V gene encodes CDR1 SGHRS and CDR2 YFSETQ. CDR3 bases: TGCGCCAGCAGCTTTTCTGCGGCCTACGAGCAGTACTTC. Its translation is CASSFSAAYEQYF.

This chain connects TRBV29-1 to TRBJ2-6; D is unresolved. Trimming took 5 bases from V and 0 from J, leaving 5 bases between them. The germline gives CDR1 SQVTM, CDR2 ANQGSEA. CDR3 length equals 13 residues. CDR3 protein: CSVLSSGANVLTF. Here the CDR3 DNA reads TGCAGCGTTCTCTCCTCTGGGGCCAACGTCCTGACTTTC.

The chain uses TRBV6-1 and TRBJ1-2; the D gene is possibly TRBD1 (5 bases). The CDR3 is made up of 14 amino acids. The germline V gene encodes CDR1 MNHNS and CDR2 SASEGT. Trimming stripped 4 bases from V and 1 base from J, with 10 bases between. The CDR3: CASSVAGYNYGYTF. The CDR3 DNA reads TGTGCCAGCAGTGTCGCAGGGTATAACTATGGCTACACCTTC.

This sequence joins TRBV7-3 and TRBJ2-1; D perhaps matches TRBD2 (5 bases). The CDR3 loop spans 17 amino acids. Trimming removed 5 bases from V and 3 bases from J, with 20 bases in between. CDR1 is SGHTA, CDR2 FQGTGA, per germline. The CDR3 reads CASSPTSRGSNYNEQFF. The CDR3 DNA sequence: TGTGCCAGCAGCCCGACGAGCAGAGGGAGTAACTACAATGAGCAGTTCTTC.

The J gene is TRBJ2-7, the V gene TRBV27; 8 nucleotides align to TRBD1. V lost 3 bases to trimming and J lost 3 bases; unmatched junction nucleotides: 10. CDR3 length: 16 residues. Germline V gene data show CDR1 as MNHEY and CDR2 as SMNVEV (reference sequence). Written as DNA, the CDR3 is TGTGCCAGCAGTTTGATGTCAGGGGGCTTAGGCTACGAGCAGTACTTC. Its translation is CASSLMSGGLGYEQYF.

This clone was observed a few times. The rearrangement joins TRBV30 to TRBJ1-5; 8 bases are a match to TRBD1. V trimming: 4 bases; J trimming: 6 bases; junction bases outside the gene matches: 5. Per the germline V gene, CDR1 is GTSNPN and CDR2 is SVGIG (reference sequence). The CDR3 extends over 13 amino acids. CDR3 protein: CAWTEQGGQPQHF. For the CDR3, the DNA is TGTGCCTGGACCGAACAGGGGGGTCAGCCCCAGCATTTT.

CDR3 DNA: TGTGCCAGCAGTTTACCGGGAGCCCACAATGAGCAGTTCTTC. Translating gives CASSLPGAHNEQFF. The chain is built from TRBV28 and TRBJ2-1, with D perhaps matching TRBD2 (6 bases). This CDR3 is built from 14 residues. V shed 2 bases and J shed 5 bases, with 10 bases lying between them. Germline CDR1 and CDR2: MDHEN and SYDVKM.

The chain employs TRBV9 and TRBJ1-2; 7 bases fit TRBD1. The CDR3 loop spans 15 amino acids. The germline gives CDR1 SGDLS, CDR2 YYNGEE. The V segment lost 3 bases and the J segment 2 bases; nucleotides outside the gene matches: 7. CDR3 DNA: TGTGCCAGCAGCGCTACAGGGGCCCGCAACTATGGCTACACCTTC. Amino acids: CASSATGARNYGYTF.

The chain carries TRBV10-2 and TRBJ1-1; D ambiguous. Germline V gives CDR1 WSHSY, CDR2 SAAADI. V lost 2 bases to trimming and J lost 5 bases, with 6 bases between them. This CDR3 contains 12 residues. For the CDR3, the DNA is TGCGCCAGCAGTGAGACCGGGACTGAAGCTTTCTTT. Its translation is CASSETGTEAFF.

On this clone itself: The identical CDR3 is also encoded by other nucleotide sequences in the sample. This rearrangement joins TRBV5-1 to TRBJ1-2; perhaps TRBD1 as D (6 bases). This CDR3 region has 14 residues. Trimming stripped 0 bases from V and 2 bases from J, with 8 bases between. Germline CDR1 is SGHRS and CDR2 is YFSETQ. The CDR3 coding sequence is TGCGCCAGCAGCTTGGGAACAGGGAACTATGGCTACACCTTC. Its translation is CASSLGTGNYGYTF.

This rearrangement joins TRBV2 to TRBJ2-7; 7 bases match TRBD2. Germline CDR1 and CDR2: SNHLY and FYNNEI. V was pared by 8 bases and J by 3 bases, with 13 bases of the junction left unmatched. The CDR3 runs to 15 residues. In DNA, the CDR3 is TGTGCCAGCGGATCTGGACGGGGGGATTACTACGAGCAGTACTTC. Protein sequence: CASGSGRGDYYEQYF. Using reference TRBV2 and TRBJ2-7 for the parts outside the CDR3, the full variable domain is EPEVTQTPSHQVTQMGQEVILRCVPISNHLYFYWYRQILGQKVEFLVSFYNNEISEKSEIFDDQFSVERPDGSNFTLKIRSTKLEDSAMYFCASGSGRGDYYEQYFGPGTRLTVT.

This rearrangement joins TRBV4-1 to TRBJ1-3; D possibly corresponds to TRBD1 (6 bases). V was pared by 3 bases and J by 4 bases, with 16 bases between. Germline V lookup: CDR1 MGHRA, CDR2 YSYEKL. CDR3 length: 16 amino acids. CDR3 DNA sequence: TGCGCCAGCAGCCAGATTACAATCGGACAGGGAAACACCATATATTTT. This codes for CASSQITIGQGNTIYF.